Sequencing of this TCR beta chain was carried out in a study of shared clonotypes between healthy human individuals. Study at large: A couple of women and three men aged 18 to 49 served as donors.

In this sample, this clone turned up once. The antigen is undetermined. Findings and caveats of the study: The study sampled only blood, and tissue repertoires likely differ. Relative to memory subsets, naive subsets generally showed larger estimated richness.

For every subset, genomic DNA was evenly distributed across several immunoSEQ plates. Assay: immunoSEQ multiplex PCR; the TCRdb copy retains only in-frame clones and omits some. The sample has over 750,000 clones; approximately 97% are singletons. Positive CCR7 selection of CD45RO-negative cells yielded the naive CD8 cells, and terminally differentiated effector memory CD45RA+ cells were excluded. This CDR3 has 19 residues. The TCR was taken from a young man in good health. Sequenced material: naive CD8+ T cells sorted from blood. The rearrangement links TRBV21-1 to TRBJ2-7; no check of the table's D call, TRBD2, against the DNA was made. TRBV21-1 has pseudogene status. CDR3 loop: CASSKERGCKCSGSYEQYF. The CDR3 nucleotides read TGTGCCAGCAGCAAAGAAAGGGGTTGTAAGTGCAGCGGGAGCTACGAGCAGTACTTC.